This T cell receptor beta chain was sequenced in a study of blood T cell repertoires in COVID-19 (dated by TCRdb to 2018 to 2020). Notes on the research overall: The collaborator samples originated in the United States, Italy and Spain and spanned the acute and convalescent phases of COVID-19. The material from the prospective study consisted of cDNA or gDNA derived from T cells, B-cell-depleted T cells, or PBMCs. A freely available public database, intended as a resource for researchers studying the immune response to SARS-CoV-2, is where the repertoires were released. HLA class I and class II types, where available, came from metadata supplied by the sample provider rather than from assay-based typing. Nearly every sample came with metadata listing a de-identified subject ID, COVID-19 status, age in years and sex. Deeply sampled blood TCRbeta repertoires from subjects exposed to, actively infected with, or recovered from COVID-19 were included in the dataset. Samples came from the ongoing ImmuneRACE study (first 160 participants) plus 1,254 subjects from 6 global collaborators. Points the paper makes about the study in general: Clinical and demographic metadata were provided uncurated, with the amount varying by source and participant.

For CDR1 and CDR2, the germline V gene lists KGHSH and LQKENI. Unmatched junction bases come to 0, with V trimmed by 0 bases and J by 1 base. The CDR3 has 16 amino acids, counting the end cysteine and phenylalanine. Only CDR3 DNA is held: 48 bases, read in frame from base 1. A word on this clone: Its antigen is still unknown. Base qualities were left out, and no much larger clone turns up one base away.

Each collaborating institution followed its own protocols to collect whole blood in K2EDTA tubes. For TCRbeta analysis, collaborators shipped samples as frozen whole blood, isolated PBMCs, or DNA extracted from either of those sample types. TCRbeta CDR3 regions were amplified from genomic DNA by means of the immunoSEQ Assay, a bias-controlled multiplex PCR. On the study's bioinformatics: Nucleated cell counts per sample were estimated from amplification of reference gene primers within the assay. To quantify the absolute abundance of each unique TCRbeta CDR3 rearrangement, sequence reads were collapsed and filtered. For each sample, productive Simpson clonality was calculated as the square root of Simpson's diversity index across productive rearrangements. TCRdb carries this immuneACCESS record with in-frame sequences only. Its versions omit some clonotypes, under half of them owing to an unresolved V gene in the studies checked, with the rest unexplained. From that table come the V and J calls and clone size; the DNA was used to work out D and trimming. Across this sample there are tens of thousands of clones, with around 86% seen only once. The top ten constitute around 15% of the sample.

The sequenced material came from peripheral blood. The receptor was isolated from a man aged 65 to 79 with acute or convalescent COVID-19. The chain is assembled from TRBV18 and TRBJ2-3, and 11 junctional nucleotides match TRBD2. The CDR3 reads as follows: CASSPPGLAGTDTQYF. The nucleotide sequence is TGTGCCAGCTCACCACCGGGACTAGCGGGCACAGATACGCAGTATTTT.